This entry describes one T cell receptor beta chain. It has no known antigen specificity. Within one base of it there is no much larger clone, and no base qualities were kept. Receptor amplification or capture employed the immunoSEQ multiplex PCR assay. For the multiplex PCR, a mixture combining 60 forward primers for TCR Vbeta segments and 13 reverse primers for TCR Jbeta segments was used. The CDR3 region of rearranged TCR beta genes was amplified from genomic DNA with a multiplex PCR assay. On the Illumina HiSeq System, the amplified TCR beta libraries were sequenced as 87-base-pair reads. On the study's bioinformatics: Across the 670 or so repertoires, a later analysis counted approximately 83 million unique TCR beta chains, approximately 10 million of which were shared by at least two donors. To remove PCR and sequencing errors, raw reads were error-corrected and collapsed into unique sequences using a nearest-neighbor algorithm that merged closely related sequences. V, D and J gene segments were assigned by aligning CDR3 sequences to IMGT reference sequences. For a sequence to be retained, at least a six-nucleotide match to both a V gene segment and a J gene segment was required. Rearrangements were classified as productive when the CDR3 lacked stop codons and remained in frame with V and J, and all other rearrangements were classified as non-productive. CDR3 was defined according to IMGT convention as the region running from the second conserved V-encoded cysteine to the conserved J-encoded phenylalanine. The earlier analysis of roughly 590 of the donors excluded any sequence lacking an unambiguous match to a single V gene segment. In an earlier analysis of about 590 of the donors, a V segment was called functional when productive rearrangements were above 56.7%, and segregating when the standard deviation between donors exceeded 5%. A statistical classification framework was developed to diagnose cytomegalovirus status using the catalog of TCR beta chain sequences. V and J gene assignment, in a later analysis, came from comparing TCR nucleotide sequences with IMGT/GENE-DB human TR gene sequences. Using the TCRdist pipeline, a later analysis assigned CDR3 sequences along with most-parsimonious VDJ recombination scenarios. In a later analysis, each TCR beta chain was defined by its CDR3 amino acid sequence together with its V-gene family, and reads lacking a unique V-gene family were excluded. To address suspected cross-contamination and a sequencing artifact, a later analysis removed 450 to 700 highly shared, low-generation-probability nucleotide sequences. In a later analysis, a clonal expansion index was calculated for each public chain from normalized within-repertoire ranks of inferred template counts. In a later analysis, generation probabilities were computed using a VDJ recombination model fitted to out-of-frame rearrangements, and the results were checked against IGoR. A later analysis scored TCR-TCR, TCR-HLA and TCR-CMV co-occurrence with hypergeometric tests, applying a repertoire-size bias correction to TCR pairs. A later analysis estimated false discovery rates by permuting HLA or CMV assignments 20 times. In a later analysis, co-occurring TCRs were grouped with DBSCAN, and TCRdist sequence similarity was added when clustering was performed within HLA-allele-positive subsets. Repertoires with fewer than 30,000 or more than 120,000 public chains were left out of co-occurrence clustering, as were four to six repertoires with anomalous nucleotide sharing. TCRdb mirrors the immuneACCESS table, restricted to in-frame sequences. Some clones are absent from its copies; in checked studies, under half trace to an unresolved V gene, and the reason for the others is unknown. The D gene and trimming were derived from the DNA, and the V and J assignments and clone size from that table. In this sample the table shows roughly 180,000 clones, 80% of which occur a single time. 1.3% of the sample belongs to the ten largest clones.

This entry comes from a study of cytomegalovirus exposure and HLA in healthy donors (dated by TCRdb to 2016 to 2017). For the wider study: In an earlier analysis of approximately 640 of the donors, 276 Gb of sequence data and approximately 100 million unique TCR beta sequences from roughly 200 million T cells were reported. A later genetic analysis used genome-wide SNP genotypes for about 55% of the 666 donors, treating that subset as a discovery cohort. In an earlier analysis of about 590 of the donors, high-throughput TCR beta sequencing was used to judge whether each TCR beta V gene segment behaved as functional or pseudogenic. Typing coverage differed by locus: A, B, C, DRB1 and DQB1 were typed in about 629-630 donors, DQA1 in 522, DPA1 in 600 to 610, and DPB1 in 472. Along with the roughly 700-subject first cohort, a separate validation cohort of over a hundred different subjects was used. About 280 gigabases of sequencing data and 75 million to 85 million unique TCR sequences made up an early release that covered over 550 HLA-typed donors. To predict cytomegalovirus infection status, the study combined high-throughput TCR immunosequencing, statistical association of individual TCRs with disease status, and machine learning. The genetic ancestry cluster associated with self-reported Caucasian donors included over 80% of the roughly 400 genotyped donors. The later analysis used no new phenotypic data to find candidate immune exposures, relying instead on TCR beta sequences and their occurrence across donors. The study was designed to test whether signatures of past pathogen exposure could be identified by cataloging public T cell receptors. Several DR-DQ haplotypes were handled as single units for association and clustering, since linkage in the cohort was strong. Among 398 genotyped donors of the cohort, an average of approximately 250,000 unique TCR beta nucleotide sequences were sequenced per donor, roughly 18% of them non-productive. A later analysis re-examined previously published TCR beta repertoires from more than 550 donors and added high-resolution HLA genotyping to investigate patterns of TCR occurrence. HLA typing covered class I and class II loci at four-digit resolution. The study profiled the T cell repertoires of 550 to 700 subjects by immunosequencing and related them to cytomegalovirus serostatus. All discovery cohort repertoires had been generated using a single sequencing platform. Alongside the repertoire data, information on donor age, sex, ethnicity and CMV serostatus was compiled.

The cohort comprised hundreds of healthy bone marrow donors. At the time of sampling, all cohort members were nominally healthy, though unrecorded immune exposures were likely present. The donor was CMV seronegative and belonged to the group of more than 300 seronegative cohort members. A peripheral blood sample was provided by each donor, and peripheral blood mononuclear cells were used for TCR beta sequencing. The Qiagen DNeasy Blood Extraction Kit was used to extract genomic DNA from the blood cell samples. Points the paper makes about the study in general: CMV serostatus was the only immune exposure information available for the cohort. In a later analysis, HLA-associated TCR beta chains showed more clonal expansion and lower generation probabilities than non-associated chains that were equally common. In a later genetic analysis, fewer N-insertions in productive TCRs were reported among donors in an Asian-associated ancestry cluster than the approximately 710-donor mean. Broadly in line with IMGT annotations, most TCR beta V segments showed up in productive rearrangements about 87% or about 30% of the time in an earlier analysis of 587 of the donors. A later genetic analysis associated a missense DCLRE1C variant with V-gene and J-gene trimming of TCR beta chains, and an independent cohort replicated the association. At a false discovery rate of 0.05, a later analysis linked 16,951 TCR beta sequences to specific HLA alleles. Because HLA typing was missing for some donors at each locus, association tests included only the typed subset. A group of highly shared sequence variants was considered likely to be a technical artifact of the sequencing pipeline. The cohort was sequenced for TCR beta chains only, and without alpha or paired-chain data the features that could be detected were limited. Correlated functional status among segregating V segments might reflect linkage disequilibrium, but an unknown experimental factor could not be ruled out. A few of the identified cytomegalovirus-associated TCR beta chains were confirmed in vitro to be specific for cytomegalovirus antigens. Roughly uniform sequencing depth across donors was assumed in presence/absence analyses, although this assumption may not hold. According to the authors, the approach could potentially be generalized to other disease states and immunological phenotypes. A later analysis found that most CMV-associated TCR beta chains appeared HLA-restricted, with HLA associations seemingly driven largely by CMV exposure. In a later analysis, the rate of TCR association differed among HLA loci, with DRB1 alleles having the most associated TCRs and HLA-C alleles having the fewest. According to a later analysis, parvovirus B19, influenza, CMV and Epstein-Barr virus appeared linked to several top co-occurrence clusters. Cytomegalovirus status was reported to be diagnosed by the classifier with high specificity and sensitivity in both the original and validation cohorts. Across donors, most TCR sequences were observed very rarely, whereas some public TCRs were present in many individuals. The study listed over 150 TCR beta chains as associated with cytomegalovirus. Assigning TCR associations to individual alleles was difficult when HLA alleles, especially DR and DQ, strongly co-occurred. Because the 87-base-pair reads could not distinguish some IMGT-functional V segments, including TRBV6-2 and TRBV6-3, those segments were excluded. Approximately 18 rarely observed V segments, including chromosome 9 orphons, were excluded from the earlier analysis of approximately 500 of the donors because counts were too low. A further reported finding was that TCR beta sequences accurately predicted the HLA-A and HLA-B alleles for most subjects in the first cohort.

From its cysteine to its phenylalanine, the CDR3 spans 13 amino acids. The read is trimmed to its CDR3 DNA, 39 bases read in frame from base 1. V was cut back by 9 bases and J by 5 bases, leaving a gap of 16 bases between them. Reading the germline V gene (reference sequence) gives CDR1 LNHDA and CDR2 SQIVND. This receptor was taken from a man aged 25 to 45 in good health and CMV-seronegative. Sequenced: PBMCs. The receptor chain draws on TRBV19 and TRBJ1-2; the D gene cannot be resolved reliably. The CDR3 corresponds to CASKQRAGYGYTF. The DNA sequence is TGTGCCAGCAAGCAAAGGGCGGGATATGGCTACACCTTC.